A selection of T cell receptor beta chains follows, all from one sample in a study of blood T cell repertoires in COVID-19. Generated by immunoSEQ multiplex PCR, the TCRdb table keeps only in-frame clones and is missing some. The sample contains roughly 410,000 clones, about 87% of which appear only once. What was sequenced was peripheral blood. These receptors all come from a woman in her sixties or seventies with COVID-19, enrolled during active disease. CDR3s include the opening cysteine and the closing phenylalanine or tryptophan. The D gene is left open where the match is weak. The size field is filled for only some rows; it gives once, few, many or a size class.

clone_size: NA; j_call: TRBJ1-2; v_call: TRBV14; d_call: TRBD1; cdr3_aa: CASSQMVGTGNYGYTF; cdr3_nt: TGTGCCAGCAGCCAAATGGTGGGGACAGGGAACTATGGCTACACCTTC
clone_size: NA; j_call: TRBJ2-7; v_call: TRBV3-1/TRBV3-2; d_call: NA; cdr3_aa: CASSLRQGGSYEQYF; cdr3_nt: TGTGCCAGCAGCCTTCGGCAGGGGGGATCCTACGAGCAGTACTTC
clone_size: NA; j_call: TRBJ2-3; v_call: TRBV10-1; d_call: NA; cdr3_aa: CASSELGGKDTQYF; cdr3_nt: TGCGCCAGCAGTGAGCTAGGGGGTAAAGATACGCAGTATTTT
clone_size: NA; j_call: TRBJ1-2; v_call: TRBV5-8; d_call: NA; cdr3_aa: CASSLVGTRANYGYTF; cdr3_nt: TGTGCCAGCAGCTTGGTTGGGACAAGAGCTAACTATGGCTACACCTTC
clone_size: NA; j_call: TRBJ1-2; v_call: TRBV27; d_call: NA; cdr3_aa: CASSSGTDYGYTF; cdr3_nt: TGTGCCAGCAGCTCCGGGACTGACTATGGCTACACCTTC
clone_size: NA; j_call: TRBJ1-5; v_call: TRBV27; d_call: TRBD1; cdr3_aa: CASSETGGYQPQHF; cdr3_nt: TGTGCCAGCAGCGAGACAGGGGGTTATCAGCCCCAGCATTTT
clone_size: NA; j_call: TRBJ2-1; v_call: TRBV7-2; d_call: TRBD2; cdr3_aa: CASSFLGGAYNEQFF; cdr3_nt: TGTGCCAGCAGCTTTCTTGGGGGGGCCTACAATGAGCAGTTCTTC
clone_size: NA; j_call: TRBJ2-7; v_call: TRBV4-1; d_call: TRBD1; cdr3_aa: CASSQDPGGSRGYEQYF; cdr3_nt: TGCGCCAGCAGCCAAGACCCAGGGGGCTCCAGGGGATACGAGCAGTACTTC
clone_size: NA; j_call: TRBJ2-1; v_call: TRBV7-8; d_call: NA; cdr3_aa: CASSLGQPGNEQFF; cdr3_nt: TGTGCCAGCAGCTTAGGGCAGCCCGGGAATGAGCAGTTCTTC
clone_size: NA; j_call: TRBJ2-3; v_call: TRBV11-2; d_call: TRBD2; cdr3_aa: CASSPGLAGGDTQYF; cdr3_nt: TGTGCCAGCTCTCCGGGACTAGCGGGGGGAGATACGCAGTATTTT
clone_size: NA; j_call: TRBJ2-7; v_call: TRBV3-1/TRBV3-2; d_call: TRBD2; cdr3_aa: CASSQAATGGSYEQYF; cdr3_nt: TGTGCCAGCAGCCAAGCGGCGACGGGGGGCTCCTACGAGCAGTACTTC
clone_size: NA; j_call: TRBJ1-4; v_call: TRBV4-1; d_call: NA; cdr3_aa: CASSFTGTINEKLFF; cdr3_nt: TGCGCCAGCAGCTTTACCGGGACAATTAATGAAAAACTGTTTTTT
clone_size: NA; j_call: TRBJ2-5; v_call: TRBV7-2; d_call: TRBD2; cdr3_aa: CASSLDGGGARKTQYF; cdr3_nt: TGTGCCAGCAGCTTAGACGGCGGGGGGGCTCGGAAGACCCAGTACTTC
clone_size: NA; j_call: TRBJ1-2; v_call: TRBV18; d_call: NA; cdr3_aa: CASSPRVGGREGYTF; cdr3_nt: TGTGCCAGCTCACCACGTGTCGGGGGGCGGGAAGGCTACACCTTC
clone_size: once; j_call: TRBJ2-6; v_call: TRBV19; d_call: TRBD1; cdr3_aa: CASKGFETGISGANVLTF; cdr3_nt: TGTGCCAGTAAAGGCTTCGAGACAGGGATTTCTGGGGCCAACGTCCTGACTTTC
clone_size: NA; j_call: TRBJ2-3; v_call: TRBV7-9; d_call: NA; cdr3_aa: CASSFSGTSTDTQYF; cdr3_nt: TGTGCCAGCAGCTTTTCCGGGACTAGCACAGATACGCAGTATTTT
clone_size: NA; j_call: TRBJ1-2; v_call: TRBV7-8; d_call: TRBD1; cdr3_aa: CASRPDSGTAYGYTF; cdr3_nt: TGTGCCAGCAGGCCCGATTCCGGGACAGCATATGGCTACACCTTC
clone_size: NA; j_call: TRBJ1-2; v_call: TRBV5-5; d_call: TRBD1; cdr3_aa: CASSVLPGTGDDYGYTF; cdr3_nt: TGTGCCAGCAGCGTATTACCCGGGACAGGGGATGACTATGGCTACACCTTC
clone_size: NA; j_call: TRBJ2-3; v_call: TRBV19; d_call: TRBD2; cdr3_aa: CASTDGAGGWTDTQYF; cdr3_nt: TGTGCCAGTACCGATGGGGCGGGGGGTTGGACAGATACGCAGTATTTT
clone_size: NA; j_call: TRBJ2-2; v_call: TRBV6-6; d_call: TRBD2; cdr3_aa: CASSPAQTSGGTGELFF; cdr3_nt: TGTGCCAGCAGTCCAGCCCAGACTAGCGGGGGGACCGGGGAGCTGTTTTTT
clone_size: NA; j_call: TRBJ2-7; v_call: TRBV2; d_call: NA; cdr3_aa: CASSSLYLEQYF; cdr3_nt: TGTGCCAGCAGCTCCCTCTATCTGGAGCAGTACTTC
clone_size: NA; j_call: TRBJ1-2; v_call: TRBV18; d_call: NA; cdr3_aa: CASSQTATDNYGYTF; cdr3_nt: TGTGCCAGCTCCCAAACGGCGACAGACAACTATGGCTACACCTTC
clone_size: once; j_call: TRBJ2-5; v_call: TRBV28; d_call: TRBD1; cdr3_aa: CASSSSNRGRRETQYF; cdr3_nt: TGTGCCAGCAGTTCCTCGAACAGGGGGCGCCGTGAGACCCAGTACTTC
clone_size: NA; j_call: TRBJ2-7; v_call: TRBV6-9; d_call: TRBD2; cdr3_aa: CASPPGGGVTYEQYF; cdr3_nt: TGTGCCAGTCCACCGGGAGGTGGGGTTACCTACGAGCAGTACTTC
clone_size: few; j_call: TRBJ2-2; v_call: TRBV6-5; d_call: NA; cdr3_aa: CASSYRGGTGELFF; cdr3_nt: TGTGCCAGCAGTTACCGGGGTGGCACCGGGGAGCTGTTTTTT
clone_size: NA; j_call: TRBJ1-3; v_call: TRBV18; d_call: NA; cdr3_aa: CASSPIEGTAGNTIYF; cdr3_nt: TGTGCCAGCTCACCAATAGAGGGCACAGCTGGAAACACCATATATTTT
clone_size: NA; j_call: TRBJ2-2; v_call: TRBV18; d_call: TRBD2; cdr3_aa: CASSPIGFRSGGRTGELFF; cdr3_nt: TGTGCCAGCTCACCTATAGGCTTCAGGAGCGGGGGGCGCACCGGGGAGCTGTTTTTT
clone_size: NA; j_call: TRBJ2-1; v_call: TRBV27; d_call: NA; cdr3_aa: CASSLPGAFYNEQFF; cdr3_nt: TGTGCCAGCAGTCTACCAGGGGCGTTCTACAATGAGCAGTTCTTC
clone_size: NA; j_call: TRBJ1-2; v_call: TRBV4-1; d_call: TRBD1; cdr3_aa: CASSPIRGLGGYTF; cdr3_nt: TGCGCCAGCAGCCCGATCAGGGGGCTAGGTGGCTACACCTTC
clone_size: NA; j_call: TRBJ2-2; v_call: TRBV2; d_call: NA; cdr3_aa: CASSAVLAGFELFF; cdr3_nt: TGTGCCAGCAGCGCGGTCCTTGCCGGTTTCGAGCTGTTTTTT
clone_size: NA; j_call: TRBJ1-5; v_call: TRBV5-1; d_call: NA; cdr3_aa: CASSPGEGRYSNQPQHF; cdr3_nt: TGCGCCAGCAGTCCCGGGGAGGGGCGATATAGCAATCAGCCCCAGCATTTT
clone_size: few; j_call: TRBJ2-7; v_call: TRBV28; d_call: TRBD2; cdr3_aa: CASRPPWGGDTLQQYF; cdr3_nt: TGTGCCAGCAGACCTCCTTGGGGGGGAGACACTCTCCAGCAGTACTTC
clone_size: NA; j_call: TRBJ1-1; v_call: TRBV6-5; d_call: NA; cdr3_aa: CASSLTLRAEAFF; cdr3_nt: TGTGCCAGCAGTTTGACACTGAGGGCTGAAGCTTTCTTT
clone_size: NA; j_call: TRBJ2-1; v_call: TRBV7-5; d_call: NA; cdr3_aa: CARSLGAPRQAYNEQFF; cdr3_nt: TGTGCCAGAAGCTTAGGGGCCCCGAGACAGGCTTACAATGAGCAGTTCTTC
clone_size: NA; j_call: TRBJ2-3; v_call: TRBV4-1; d_call: TRBD2; cdr3_aa: CASSFRLAGAPDTQYF; cdr3_nt: TGCGCCAGCAGCTTCCGACTAGCGGGGGCGCCGGATACGCAGTATTTT
clone_size: NA; j_call: TRBJ2-3; v_call: TRBV4-2; d_call: NA; cdr3_aa: CASSQTLQGPWDTQYF; cdr3_nt: TGTGCCAGCAGCCAAACTCTTCAGGGGCCATGGGATACGCAGTATTTT
clone_size: NA; j_call: TRBJ1-3; v_call: TRBV7-3; d_call: TRBD1; cdr3_aa: CASSLTGGSGNTIYF; cdr3_nt: TGTGCCAGCAGCCTTACAGGGGGCTCTGGAAACACCATATATTTT
clone_size: NA; j_call: TRBJ2-3; v_call: TRBV5-4; d_call: TRBD2; cdr3_aa: CASSLAGGHTDTQYF; cdr3_nt: TGTGCCAGCAGCCTAGCGGGGGGACACACAGATACGCAGTATTTT
clone_size: NA; j_call: TRBJ2-2; v_call: TRBV6-4; d_call: NA; cdr3_aa: CASSDSTGAGELFF; cdr3_nt: TGTGCCAGCAGTGACTCGACGGGGGCCGGGGAGCTGTTTTTT
clone_size: NA; j_call: TRBJ1-5; v_call: TRBV28; d_call: NA; cdr3_aa: CASSFRVGSNQPQHF; cdr3_nt: TGTGCCAGCAGTTTCAGGGTTGGTAGCAATCAGCCCCAGCATTTT
clone_size: NA; j_call: TRBJ1-1; v_call: TRBV19; d_call: NA; cdr3_aa: CATKGNNRARGEAFF; cdr3_nt: TGTGCCACCAAGGGGAATAACAGGGCCCGCGGTGAAGCTTTCTTT
clone_size: NA; j_call: TRBJ1-3; v_call: TRBV7-2; d_call: NA; cdr3_aa: CASSHAGSGNTIYF; cdr3_nt: TGTGCCAGCAGCCACGCGGGATCTGGAAACACCATATATTTT
clone_size: NA; j_call: TRBJ1-6; v_call: TRBV10-2; d_call: TRBD1; cdr3_aa: CASSPQGINNNSPLHF; cdr3_nt: TGCGCCAGCAGCCCACAGGGGATTAATAATAATTCACCCCTCCACTTT
clone_size: NA; j_call: TRBJ2-7; v_call: TRBV1; d_call: NA; cdr3_aa: CTSSCLGTSGGRSYEQYF; cdr3_nt: TGCACCAGCAGCTGTTTAGGGACTAGCGGGGGTCGCTCCTACGAGCAGTACTTC
clone_size: NA; j_call: TRBJ1-5; v_call: TRBV10-3; d_call: NA; cdr3_aa: CAISESEIALDQPQHF; cdr3_nt: TGTGCCATCAGTGAGTCAGAGATAGCGCTCGATCAGCCCCAGCATTTT
clone_size: NA; j_call: TRBJ2-7; v_call: TRBV10-3; d_call: TRBD1; cdr3_aa: CAIRRTGGDEQYF; cdr3_nt: TGTGCCATCAGGAGGACAGGGGGCGACGAGCAGTACTTC
clone_size: NA; j_call: TRBJ2-1; v_call: TRBV4-1; d_call: TRBD2; cdr3_aa: CASSQREQAGYSYNEQFF; cdr3_nt: TGCGCCAGCAGCCAACGGGAGCAAGCGGGGTACTCCTACAATGAGCAGTTCTTC
clone_size: few; j_call: TRBJ1-1; v_call: TRBV9; d_call: TRBD1; cdr3_aa: CASSGNRGKSNTEAFF; cdr3_nt: TGTGCCAGCAGCGGCAACAGGGGCAAGTCGAACACTGAAGCTTTCTTT
clone_size: NA; j_call: TRBJ2-7; v_call: TRBV20-1; d_call: NA; cdr3_aa: CSANTNEQYF; cdr3_nt: TGCAGTGCCAATACTAATGAGCAGTACTTC
clone_size: NA; j_call: TRBJ1-6; v_call: TRBV11-3; d_call: TRBD1; cdr3_aa: CASSLDPQGAQSSPLHF; cdr3_nt: TGTGCCAGCAGCTTAGACCCACAGGGGGCGCAAAGTTCACCCCTCCACTTT
clone_size: NA; j_call: TRBJ1-1; v_call: TRBV28; d_call: TRBD1; cdr3_aa: CASSLFRTGEAFF; cdr3_nt: TGTGCCAGCAGTTTATTCCGGACAGGGGAAGCTTTCTTT
clone_size: NA; j_call: TRBJ1-6; v_call: TRBV7-2; d_call: NA; cdr3_aa: CASSLEGAANSPLHF; cdr3_nt: TGTGCCAGCAGCTTAGAAGGGGCAGCGAATTCACCCCTCCACTTT
clone_size: NA; j_call: TRBJ2-3; v_call: TRBV3-1/TRBV3-2; d_call: TRBD2; cdr3_aa: CASSQRRAGGLFTDTQYF; cdr3_nt: TGTGCCAGCAGCCAGAGAAGAGCGGGGGGGCTTTTCACAGATACGCAGTATTTT
clone_size: NA; j_call: TRBJ2-7; v_call: TRBV7-8; d_call: TRBD2; cdr3_aa: CASTWTSGDFSYEQYF; cdr3_nt: TGTGCCAGCACCTGGACTAGCGGTGATTTCTCCTACGAGCAGTACTTC
clone_size: NA; j_call: TRBJ2-2; v_call: TRBV27; d_call: NA; cdr3_aa: CASSPAGNTGELFF; cdr3_nt: TGTGCCAGCAGCCCGGCAGGAAACACCGGGGAGCTGTTTTTT
clone_size: NA; j_call: TRBJ2-5; v_call: TRBV2; d_call: NA; cdr3_aa: CASSDNRQETQYF; cdr3_nt: TGTGCCAGCAGTGATAATCGTCAAGAGACCCAGTACTTC
clone_size: NA; j_call: TRBJ1-1; v_call: TRBV6-5; d_call: NA; cdr3_aa: CASQLLVDRIEAFF; cdr3_nt: TGTGCCAGCCAACTCCTAGTGGACAGAATTGAAGCTTTCTTT
clone_size: NA; j_call: TRBJ2-5; v_call: TRBV5-4; d_call: NA; cdr3_aa: CASSQPSGGAGGETQYF; cdr3_nt: TGTGCCAGCAGCCAACCCTCGGGGGGGGCAGGGGGAGAGACCCAGTACTTC
clone_size: NA; j_call: TRBJ1-1; v_call: TRBV13; d_call: NA; cdr3_aa: CASSLRGGLNTEAFF; cdr3_nt: TGTGCCAGCAGCTTACGCGGGGGCTTGAACACTGAAGCTTTCTTT
clone_size: NA; j_call: TRBJ1-1; v_call: TRBV6-5; d_call: NA; cdr3_aa: CASSYSRGGVAFF; cdr3_nt: TGTGCCAGCAGTTACTCGAGGGGGGGTGTAGCTTTCTTT